These 23 T cell receptor beta chains were sequenced from one sample in a study of cytomegalovirus exposure and HLA in healthy donors. PCR used 60 Vbeta primers and 13 Jbeta primers. The assay was immunoSEQ multiplex PCR, and TCRdb's table has in-frame clones only and misses some. Of 130,000 or so clones in the sample, less than 85% were seen once. Specimen: PBMCs. All receptors derive from a woman between 40 and 55 years old in good health and CMV-seropositive.

This clone was detected once. The CDR3 here is CASSSTLRTSGRVTDTQYF. The CDR3 DNA sequence: TGTGCCAGCAGCTCGACCCTACGGACTAGCGGGAGGGTCACAGATACGCAGTATTTT. The chain recombines TRBV7-8 with TRBJ2-3; 15 bases line up with TRBD2. Germline CDR1 is SGHVS and CDR2 is FQNEAQ. The CDR3 has 19 residues. J was trimmed by 2 bases and V by 4 bases; bases with no gene match: 10.

The chain carries TRBV19 and TRBJ1-5; 8 bases agree with TRBD1. This CDR3 has 16 amino acids. The V segment lost 5 bases and the J segment 3 bases; nucleotides outside the gene matches: 9. Germline CDR1 and CDR2: LNHDA and SQIVND (reference sequence). CDR3 residues: CASSLWTGSYNQPQHF. Here the CDR3 DNA reads TGTGCCAGTAGTTTGTGGACAGGGTCCTACAATCAGCCCCAGCATTTT.

The chain combines TRBV29-1 with TRBJ2-3; TRBD2 matches at 7 bases. CDR3 length: 16 residues. Trimming cost V 2 bases and J 7 bases; bases outside gene matches: 15. Germline lookup yields CDR1 SQVTM and CDR2 ANQGSEA. As DNA, the CDR3 is TGCAGCGTTGAATACCGCGGGTGGGAGGGCCTATATACGCAGTATTTT. Amino acid sequence: CSVEYRGWEGLYTQYF.

CDR3 sequence reads: CASSTPGQGPPNYGYTF. The CDR3 DNA reads TGTGCCAGCAGTACACCGGGACAGGGGCCTCCTAACTATGGCTACACCTTC. This rearrangement joins TRBV6-4 to TRBJ1-2; 10 positions match TRBD1. V was clipped by 5 bases and J by 0 bases; unmatched bases: 9. The CDR3 has 17 amino acids. In germline, CDR1 is MRHNA, CDR2 SNTAGT.

V usage is TRBV7-6 and J usage is TRBJ2-1, with TRBD2 matching 12 bases. The CDR3 is 16 residues long. Germline V lookup: CDR1 SGHVS, CDR2 FNYEAQ. Trimming at V came to 5 bases and at J to 4 bases, leaving 6 bases not matched to a gene. The DNA for the CDR3 is TGTGCCAGCAGCCCTTCGACTAGCGGGGGTTACAATGAGCAGTTCTTC. Protein product: CASSPSTSGGYNEQFF.

The chain is built from TRBV11-2 and TRBJ2-1; D not resolved. V lost 5 bases and J 6 bases, leaving 11 bases between the germline ends. The CDR3 covers 13 residues. Looked up from germline, CDR1 is SGHAT and CDR2 is FQNNGV. This CDR3 is CASSLRLINEQFF. CDR3 nucleotides: TGTGCCAGCAGCCTGCGACTCATCAATGAGCAGTTCTTC.

This clone was observed a few times. The chain combines TRBV14 with TRBJ1-6; no definite D call. The germline V and J ends were trimmed by 2 bases and 0 bases, with 5 bases remaining between them. The CDR3 is 15 residues long. CDR1 is SGHDN, CDR2 FVKESK, per germline. The CDR3 DNA reads as TGTGCCAGCAGCCAATATTCCTCCTATAATTCACCCCTCCACTTT. Protein: CASSQYSSYNSPLHF.

This rearrangement joins TRBV5-8 to TRBJ1-4; 9 bases are shared with TRBD1. CDR1 and CDR2 (germline): SGHTS, YDEGEE. The length of the CDR3 is 14 residues. V gave up 2 bases and J gave up 5 bases; unmatched junction bases: 1. CDR3 DNA: TGTGCCAGCAGCTTAGGACAGGGGAATGAAAAACTGTTTTTT. Its protein is CASSLGQGNEKLFF.

This chain uses TRBV7-2 with TRBJ2-1; 14 positions agree with TRBD2. Per the germline V gene, CDR1 is SGHTA and CDR2 is FQGNSA. This CDR3 comprises 17 residues. With V trimmed by 2 bases and J by 9 bases, 9 bases remained unmatched. In DNA form, the CDR3 reads TGTGCCAGCAGCTTAAGTTTGACTAGCGGGGGGGCGGGTGAGCAGTTCTTC. It is translated as CASSLSLTSGGAGEQFF. The whole variable domain, filled in from reference TRBV7-2 and TRBJ2-1, reads GAGVSQSPSNKVTEKGKDVELRCDPISGHTALYWYRQSLGQGLEFLIYFQGNSAPDKSGLPSDRFSAERTGGSVSTLTIQRTQQEDSAVYLCASSLSLTSGGAGEQFFGPGTRLTVL.

This chain connects TRBV6-5 to TRBJ2-1; the D gene is possibly TRBD1 (6 bases). The CDR3 totals 13 residues. Trimming removed 4 bases from V and 6 bases from J, with 10 bases in between. Looked up from germline, CDR1 is MNHEY and CDR2 is SVGAGI. CDR3 sequence reads: CASSSHRVNEQFF. DNA for the CDR3: TGTGCCAGCAGTTCCCACAGGGTCAATGAGCAGTTCTTC.

This chain links TRBV29-1 with TRBJ1-2; D is ambiguous. V lost 4 bases and J 3 bases, leaving 6 bases between the germline ends. CDR3 size: 11 residues. Germline V gene sequence: CDR1 SQVTM, CDR2 ANQGSEA. The CDR3, as DNA: TGCAGCGTTGCGACACACTATGGCTACACCTTC. It codes for CSVATHYGYTF.

The genes are TRBV6-6 and TRBJ1-4; TRBD1 agrees at 10 bases. Trimming cost V 5 bases and J 8 bases; bases outside gene matches: 8. Germline CDR1 is MNHNY and CDR2 is SVGAGI (reference sequence). The CDR3 covers 15 residues. CDR3 bases: TGTGCCAGCAGTAACGGAGGGACAGGGGACGAAAAACTGTTTTTT. This codes for CASSNGGTGDEKLFF.

The chain has TRBV11-2 and TRBJ1-5; 7 nucleotides line up with TRBD1. Germline V gives CDR1 SGHAT, CDR2 FQNNGV. This CDR3 contains 16 residues. After removal of 1 base from V and 0 bases from J, the junction contained 3 bases not matched to a gene. CDR3 region: CASSLGTGYSNQPQHF. DNA of the CDR3: TGTGCCAGCAGCTTAGGGACAGGATATAGCAATCAGCCCCAGCATTTT.

This clone was detected only a few times. The chain employs TRBV30 and TRBJ2-7, with 7 bases identical to TRBD1. The V and J ends lost 3 bases and 9 bases, in that order; junction bases with no gene match: 5. This CDR3 is 11 amino acids long. Germline V gives CDR1 GTSNPN, CDR2 SVGIG (reference sequence). The CDR3 nucleotides read TGTGCCTGGAGGGGGGACAGCGGGCAGTACTTC. Translation: CAWRGDSGQYF.

The chain employs TRBV6-5 and TRBJ1-5, with D possibly TRBD1 on 6 matching bases. Germline V gene sequence: CDR1 MNHEY, CDR2 SVGAGI. V was shortened by 4 bases and J by 10 bases, with 20 bases between the two germline ends. The CDR3 consists of 15 residues. For the CDR3, the DNA is TGTGCCAGCAGTTTCAACGTCCCACAGGGTGGACCCCAGCATTTT. It encodes CASSFNVPQGGPQHF.

This rearrangement joins TRBV6-4 to TRBJ2-3; D gene ambiguous. CDR3 length: 15 residues. Germline CDR1 is MRHNA and CDR2 is SNTAGT. V gave up 0 bases and J gave up 2 bases, with 9 bases separating them. The CDR3 nucleotides are TGTGCCAGCAGTGACTCCTACGCTCCCACAGATACGCAGTATTTT. Protein: CASSDSYAPTDTQYF.

This clone was seen more than once but under ten times. This chain uses TRBV11-2 with TRBJ1-1; 7 nucleotides line up with TRBD1. This CDR3 is 14 amino acids long. V was clipped by 5 bases and J by 1 base; unmatched bases: 4. Germline V gives CDR1 SGHAT, CDR2 FQNNGV. Written as DNA, the CDR3 is TGTGCCAGCAGCCCAGGACAGGAGAACACTGAAGCTTTCTTT. Encoded protein: CASSPGQENTEAFF.

The chain carries TRBV7-9 and TRBJ1-2; D is possibly TRBD1 (5 bases). V shed 4 bases and J shed 5 bases, with 14 bases lying between them. This CDR3 has 14 residues. Per the germline V gene, CDR1 is SEHNR and CDR2 is FQNEAQ (reference sequence). CDR3 residues: CASSSSGKGYGYTF. For the CDR3, the DNA is TGTGCCAGCAGCTCGTCAGGGAAGGGGTATGGCTACACCTTC.

The rearrangement joins TRBV4-3 to TRBJ2-2, with D maybe TRBD2 (5 bases). The V and J ends lost 0 bases and 7 bases respectively, with 12 bases between them. Per germline, CDR1 LGHNA and CDR2 YSLEER. The CDR3 totals 15 residues. The CDR3 loop reads CASSQDGTEDGELFF. The CDR3, as DNA: TGCGCCAGCAGCCAAGACGGAACGGAGGACGGGGAGCTGTTTTTT.

The CDR3 nucleotides read TGCGCCAGCAGGTTGGCCAGCTCCTACGAGCAGTACTTC. It encodes CASRLASSYEQYF. The chain has TRBV10-2 and TRBJ2-7; D not certain. Germline V gene sequence: CDR1 WSHSY, CDR2 SAAADI. The CDR3 sequence is 13 residues long. V shed 6 bases and J shed 0 bases, with 9 bases lying between them.

The chain recombines TRBV18 with TRBJ2-7, with D tentatively TRBD1 (6 bases). The CDR3 has 15 residues. Trimming stripped 3 bases from V and 2 bases from J, with 14 bases between. CDR1 and CDR2 (germline): KGHSH, LQKENI. For the CDR3, the DNA is TGTGCCAGCTCACCCAACAGGGCCGGGGCCTACGAGCAGTACTTC. Its protein product is CASSPNRAGAYEQYF.

The CDR3 spells CASSISRGLETQYF. For the CDR3, the DNA is TGTGCCAGTAGTATAAGCAGGGGGCTTGAGACCCAGTACTTC. This sequence joins TRBV19 and TRBJ2-5; 8 nucleotides line up with TRBD1. V shed 2 bases and J 5 bases; nucleotides not matched to a gene: 4. This CDR3 comprises 14 residues. CDR1 LNHDA and CDR2 SQIVND come from the germline V gene (reference sequence).

J is TRBJ1-1 and V is TRBV5-1, with a tentative D call TRBD1 (5 bases). The CDR3 is 15 residues long. CDR1 is SGHRS, CDR2 YFSETQ, per germline. Trimming took off 0 bases at V and 2 bases at J, with 11 bases between the two ends. Here the CDR3 reads CASSLADRINTEAFF. CDR3 nucleotides: TGCGCCAGCAGCTTGGCCGACAGAATCAACACTGAAGCTTTCTTT.